What follows are 15 T cell receptor beta chains derived from one specimen sequenced in a study of blood T cell repertoires in COVID-19 (dated by TCRdb to 2018 to 2021). Libraries came from the immunoSEQ multiplex PCR assay. This immuneACCESS table, as held by TCRdb, lists in-frame sequences with V and J called but not all clones. Of the missing ones, under half trace to an unresolved V gene in checked studies; the others have no known cause. The sample yields about 240,000 clones; 88% were counted once. The ten largest account for 0.65% to 0.95% of the sample. Sequenced: peripheral blood. The origin of the receptors is a woman aged 25 to 39 with acute or convalescent COVID-19.

The V call is TRBV10-3, the J call TRBJ2-7; TRBD1 agrees at 11 bases. V lost 0 bases, J lost 2 bases, and 6 bases stayed unmatched. The CDR3 is made up of 17 amino acids. Germline CDR1 and CDR2: ENHRY and SYGVKD. The CDR3 DNA reads TGTGCCATCAGTGAGTCGGTTGGGACAGGGGGTACCTACGAGCAGTACTTC. As protein: CAISESVGTGGTYEQYF.

The rearrangement links TRBV5-4 to TRBJ2-7; possible D gene TRBD2, 6 bases. The V gene's germline CDR1 is SGHNT and CDR2 YYREEE (reference sequence). The CDR3 totals 11 residues. Deletions cut 5 bases from V and 4 bases from J, with 7 bases between. CDR3 region: CASRGGYEQYF. The DNA for the CDR3 is TGTGCCAGCAGAGGAGGGTACGAGCAGTACTTC.

The J gene is TRBJ1-6, the V gene TRBV27; 7 bases fit TRBD1. V was clipped by 5 bases and J by 0 bases; unmatched bases: 7. CDR3 size: 17 residues. Germline CDR1 reads MNHEY; CDR2 reads SMNVEV (reference sequence). CDR3 amino acids: CASSPQGPSSYNSPLHF. In nucleotides, the CDR3 is TGTGCCAGCAGTCCACAGGGGCCTAGCTCCTATAATTCACCCCTCCACTTT.

The chain's CDR3 is CASSYGGRAPYNEQFF. CDR3 DNA: TGTGCCAGCAGTTACGGCGGGAGGGCCCCCTACAATGAGCAGTTCTTC. The chain has TRBV6-2 or TRBV6-3 and TRBJ2-1, with 9 bases matching TRBD2. V shed 2 bases, J shed 2 bases, and the junction held 4 bases outside the gene matches. This CDR3 is built from 16 residues. Germline CDR1 reads MNHEY; CDR2 reads SVGEGT.

This chain links TRBV5-4 with TRBJ1-2; 8 bases fit TRBD1. V lost 5 bases, J lost 2 bases, and 8 bases stayed unmatched. CDR3 size: 15 residues. Germline V lookup: CDR1 SGHNT, CDR2 YYREEE (reference sequence). The CDR3 DNA sequence: TGTGCCAGCAGTTGGGGACAGGCCCTAAACTATGGCTACACCTTC. The encoded protein is CASSWGQALNYGYTF.

This chain uses TRBV3-1 (or the pseudogene TRBV3-2) with TRBJ2-7; 14 bases agree with TRBD2. Germline V gene lookup returns CDR1 LGHDT and CDR2 YNNKEL (reference sequence). The CDR3 runs 18 residues. With V trimmed by 3 bases and J by 2 bases, 9 bases remained unmatched. The DNA for the CDR3 is TGTGCCAGCAGCCAGTATGAGGGACTAGCGGGGGATACCTACGAGCAGTACTTC. Encoded protein: CASSQYEGLAGDTYEQYF.

The chain uses TRBV5-4 and TRBJ2-7, with 7 bases lining up with TRBD1. CDR1 is SGHNT and CDR2 is YYREEE in the germline V gene (reference sequence). V dropped 0 bases and J dropped 6; count of bases not matched to a gene: 6. CDR3 size: 14 residues. The CDR3 DNA reads as TGTGCCAGCAGCTTGGTGGGGACAGTAGGCGAGCAGTACTTC. Protein: CASSLVGTVGEQYF.

The chain employs TRBV10-3 and TRBJ1-1, with D maybe TRBD1 (6 bases). This CDR3 is built from 12 residues. Trimming left V 9 bases short and J 1 base short, with 9 bases between. The germline gives CDR1 ENHRY, CDR2 SYGVKD. This CDR3 reads CAIQQGNTEAFF. The CDR3, as DNA: TGTGCCATACAACAGGGGAACACTGAAGCTTTCTTT.

The V call is TRBV2, the J call TRBJ2-7; D remains ambiguous. The CDR3 consists of 13 residues. The germline CDR1 and CDR2 sequences are SNHLY and FYNNEI. Trimming cost V 7 bases and J 5 bases, with 15 bases left between them. CDR3 residues: CASTIEVWNEQYF. The DNA for the CDR3 is TGTGCCAGCACCATAGAGGTCTGGAACGAGCAGTACTTC.

The table lists this clone with a count of one. V is TRBV3-1 (or the pseudogene TRBV3-2) and J is TRBJ2-2; D might be TRBD1 (6 bases). CDR3 length: 14 residues. CDR1 and CDR2 (germline): LGHDT, YNNKEL (reference sequence). Deletions cut 5 bases from V and 4 bases from J, with 11 bases between. The CDR3 loop is CASSFRQATGELFF. In DNA form, the CDR3 reads TGTGCCAGCAGCTTTCGACAGGCCACCGGGGAGCTGTTTTTT.

The chain is built from TRBV30 and TRBJ2-7; D is possibly TRBD2 (5 bases). Between the trimmed V and J ends, which lost 1 base and 0 bases, there was a span of 7 bases. This CDR3 is built from 13 residues. Germline-derived CDR1 and CDR2 are GTSNPN and SVGIG (reference sequence). The CDR3 loop is CAWSGGRSYEQYF. The CDR3 region has the DNA TGTGCCTGGAGTGGCGGGCGCTCCTACGAGCAGTACTTC.

To note about this clone: Within the sample, other DNA sequences also encode this same CDR3. V is TRBV6-5 and J is TRBJ1-5; 8 bases agree with TRBD1. The germline V gene encodes CDR1 MNHEY and CDR2 SVGAGI. The CDR3 contains 15 residues. V shed 0 bases, J shed 4 bases, and the junction held 2 bases outside the gene matches. This CDR3 reads CASSYSGTGNQPQHF. CDR3 coding DNA: TGTGCCAGCAGTTACTCCGGGACAGGTAATCAGCCCCAGCATTTT.

The chain carries TRBV11-3 and TRBJ2-2; tentatively, D is TRBD2 (5 bases). This CDR3 spans 15 amino acids. V gave up 6 bases and J gave up 1 base, with 12 bases separating them. From germline, CDR1 is SGHNT and CDR2 YENEEA. This CDR3 reads CASRLDTQNTGELFF. CDR3 nucleotides: TGTGCCAGCAGACTAGACACACAGAACACCGGGGAGCTGTTTTTT.

This chain's CDR3 is CSVIPSGGTHYGYTF. The CDR3 nucleotides are TGCAGCGTTATTCCTTCTGGGGGGACGCACTATGGCTACACCTTC. The chain joins TRBV29-1 to TRBJ1-2; tentative D call: TRBD1 (5 bases). CDR1 is SQVTM and CDR2 is ANQGSEA in the germline V gene. Deletions cut 5 bases from V and 3 bases from J, with 19 bases between. The CDR3 consists of 15 residues.

V usage is TRBV19 and J usage is TRBJ2-7; D not resolved. From germline, CDR1 is LNHDA and CDR2 SQIVND (reference sequence). The V end lost 4 bases, the J end lost 4 bases, and 14 bases lay between the germline ends. The CDR3 is made up of 14 amino acids. Here the CDR3 DNA reads TGTGCCAGTAGTACCCCCATGAGCAGGTACGAGCAGTACTTC. Translation gives CASSTPMSRYEQYF.